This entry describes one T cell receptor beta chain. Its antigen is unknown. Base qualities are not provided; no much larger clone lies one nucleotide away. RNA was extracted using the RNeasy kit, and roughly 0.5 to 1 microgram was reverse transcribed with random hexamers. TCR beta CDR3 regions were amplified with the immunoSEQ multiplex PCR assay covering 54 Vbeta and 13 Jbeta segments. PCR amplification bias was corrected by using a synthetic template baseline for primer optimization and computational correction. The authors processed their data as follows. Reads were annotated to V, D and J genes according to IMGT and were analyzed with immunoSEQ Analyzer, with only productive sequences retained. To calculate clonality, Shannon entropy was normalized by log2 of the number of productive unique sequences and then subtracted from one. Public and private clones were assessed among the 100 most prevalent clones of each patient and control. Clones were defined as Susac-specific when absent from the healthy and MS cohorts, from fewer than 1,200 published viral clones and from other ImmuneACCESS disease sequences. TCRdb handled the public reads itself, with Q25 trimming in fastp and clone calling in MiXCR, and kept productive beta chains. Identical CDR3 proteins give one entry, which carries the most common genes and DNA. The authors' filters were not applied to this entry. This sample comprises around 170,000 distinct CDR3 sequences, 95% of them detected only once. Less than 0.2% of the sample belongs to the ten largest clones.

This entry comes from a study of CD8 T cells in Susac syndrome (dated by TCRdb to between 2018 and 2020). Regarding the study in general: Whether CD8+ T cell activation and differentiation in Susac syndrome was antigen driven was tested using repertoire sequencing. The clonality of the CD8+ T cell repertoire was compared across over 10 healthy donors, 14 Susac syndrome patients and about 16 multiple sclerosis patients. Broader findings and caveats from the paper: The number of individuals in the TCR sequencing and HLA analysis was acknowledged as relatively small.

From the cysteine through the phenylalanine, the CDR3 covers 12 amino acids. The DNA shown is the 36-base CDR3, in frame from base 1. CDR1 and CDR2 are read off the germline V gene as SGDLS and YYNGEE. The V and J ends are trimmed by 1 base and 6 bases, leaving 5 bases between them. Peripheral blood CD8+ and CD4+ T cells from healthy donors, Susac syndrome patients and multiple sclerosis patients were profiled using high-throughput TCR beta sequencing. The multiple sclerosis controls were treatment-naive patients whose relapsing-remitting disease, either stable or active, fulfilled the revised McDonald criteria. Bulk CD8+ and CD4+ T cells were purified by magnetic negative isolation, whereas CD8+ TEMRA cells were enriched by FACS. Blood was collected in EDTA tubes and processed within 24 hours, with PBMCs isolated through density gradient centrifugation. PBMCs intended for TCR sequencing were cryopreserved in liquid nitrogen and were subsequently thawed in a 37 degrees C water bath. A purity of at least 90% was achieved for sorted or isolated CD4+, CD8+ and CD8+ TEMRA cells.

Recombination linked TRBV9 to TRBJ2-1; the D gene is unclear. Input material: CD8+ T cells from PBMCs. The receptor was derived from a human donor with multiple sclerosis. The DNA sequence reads TGTGCCAGCAGCGTATTAAGCAATGAGCAGTTCTTC. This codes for CASSVLSNEQFF.